Listed below are T cell receptor beta chains from one sample, sequenced in a study of T-cell memory formation after mild COVID-19. TCRdb independently ran MiXCR on the 5' RACE reads; one entry per CDR3 protein. This sample carries just under 150,000 distinct CDR3 sequences, around 21% of them seen once, and the ten largest clones take around 2.5%. Source material: PBMCs or a T cell subset sorted from them (not recorded which). These receptors were collected from an adult woman who had mild COVID-19 (a few samples of this study predate the infection). Cell type and time point are not known. Each CDR3 is given with its conserved first and last residue. D genes are given only for firm matches. Size is stated for part of the rows, as once, few or many counts, or as a class when the clone is expanded.

CASSLAGGNGYTF,TGTGCCAGCAGCTTAGCAGGGGGCAATGGCTACACCTTC,few,TRBD1,13,TRBJ1-2,TRBV11-2
CSVCIGGGAYEQYF,TGCAGCGTTTGCATAGGGGGAGGAGCCTACGAGCAGTACTTC,few,-,14,TRBJ2-7,TRBV29-1
CASSPRRNTYEQYF,TGTGCCAGCAGCCCTCGACGGAATACCTACGAGCAGTACTTC,-,-,14,TRBJ2-7,TRBV9
CASKGTSGGSETQYF,TGTGCCAGCAAGGGAACTAGCGGGGGGTCAGAGACCCAGTACTTC,-,TRBD2,15,TRBJ2-5,TRBV9
CASSVQGVGNEQFF,TGTGCCAGCAGCGTCCAGGGAGTAGGCAATGAGCAGTTCTTC,-,-,14,TRBJ2-1,TRBV7-2
CASSRAVGTSGDTDTQYF,TGCGCCAGCAGCCGAGCGGTGGGGACTAGCGGGGACACAGATACGCAGTATTTT,few,TRBD2,18,TRBJ2-3,TRBV4-1
CASSLPTGRTGEDTQYF,TGTGCCAGCAGCTTGCCGACAGGGAGGACTGGGGAAGATACGCAGTATTTT,-,-,17,TRBJ2-3,TRBV5-6
CASSLGRGGGQETQYF,TGTGCCAGCAGCCTCGGTAGGGGCGGGGGACAAGAGACCCAGTACTTC,few,TRBD2,16,TRBJ2-5,TRBV2
CASGLVPKDREGTDTQYF,TGTGCTAGTGGTTTGGTACCTAAGGACAGGGAGGGGACAGATACGCAGTATTTT,few,-,18,TRBJ2-3,TRBV12-5
CAWTGGDRVRSGANVLTF,TGTGCCTGGACCGGCGGGGACAGGGTCCGCTCTGGGGCCAACGTCCTGACTTTC,-,TRBD1,18,TRBJ2-6,TRBV30
CASSPGGTGSYEQYF,TGTGCCAGCTCACCGGGGGGGACTGGTTCCTACGAGCAGTACTTC,few,TRBD2,15,TRBJ2-7,TRBV18
CASSLVFSNQPQHF,TGTGCCAGCAGTTTAGTTTTTAGCAATCAGCCCCAGCATTTT,-,-,14,TRBJ1-5,TRBV12-3/TRBV12-4
CASSLGGSGEQFF,TGCGCCAGCAGCTTGGGAGGGAGCGGTGAGCAGTTCTTC,few,-,13,TRBJ2-1,TRBV5-1
CASSTQGEDTGELFF,TGTGCCAGCAGCACCCAGGGAGAGGACACCGGGGAGCTGTTTTTT,few,-,15,TRBJ2-2,TRBV21-1
CASTQTPDLYEQYF,TGCGCCAGCACCCAAACTCCGGACCTCTACGAGCAGTACTTC,-,-,14,TRBJ2-7,TRBV5-1
CASSGTSGLETQYF,TGTGCCAGCAGCGGGACTAGCGGCTTAGAGACCCAGTACTTC,-,TRBD2,14,TRBJ2-5,TRBV7-8